This T cell receptor beta chain was identified during a study of blood T cell repertoires in COVID-19. Looking at the study overall: Acute and convalescent COVID-19 samples came from the United States, Italy and Spain.

Germline V lookup: CDR1 SEHNR, CDR2 FQNEAQ (reference sequence). With 3 bases removed from V and 4 bases from J, the gap between germline ends came to 17 bases. The CDR3 spans 16 residues. In the original processing: Scientists estimated how many nucleated cells there were by amplifying reference gene primers. The assay was immunoSEQ multiplex PCR, and TCRdb's table has in-frame clones only and misses some. That table supplies the V and J calls and clone size; D and trimming were determined from the DNA. The sample lists 120,000 to 150,000 clones, 85% seen once, with 2.6% in the top ten. V usage is TRBV7-9 and J usage is TRBJ2-3, with D possibly TRBD1 on 6 matching bases. The sequenced sample was peripheral blood. This clonotype was sampled from a human donor with acute or convalescent COVID-19. The donor label of this sample is uncertain. CDR3 amino acids: CASSFGRDMLSDTQYF. CDR3 DNA: TGTGCCAGCAGCTTCGGCAGGGACATGTTGTCAGATACGCAGTATTTT.